This T cell receptor (beta chain) is from a study of shared clonotypes between healthy human individuals. This clone showed up just once. TCRdb keeps only in-frame clones here, not all; method: immunoSEQ multiplex PCR. Of approximately 2,300,000 clones listed, 85% to 95% are singletons. This CDR3 comprises 15 residues. Between the trimmed V and J ends, which lost 0 bases and 3 bases, there was a span of 11 bases. Germline values: CDR1 SGHDN, CDR2 FVKESK. The sequenced sample consisted of naive CD4+ T cells from PBMCs. The subset here: CD45RA+ positively selected. This rearrangement joins TRBV14 to TRBJ1-2, with a tentative D call TRBD1 (5 bases). The receptor's source is a man between 18 and 35 years old in good health. Some clones in this sample may be carry-over from other donors' samples. Written as DNA, the CDR3 is TGTGCCAGCAGCCAAGATGGGGACGCCTACTATGGCTACACCTTC. Translating it yields CASSQDGDAYYGYTF.